Given below is one T cell receptor beta chain in context. The sample comes from a study of blood T cell repertoires in COVID-19. Overall study: COVID-19 samples, acute and convalescent, were from the United States, Italy and Spain. PBMCs, B-cell-depleted T cells, or T cells provided the cDNA or gDNA that made up the material.

In the original workflow: Amplified reference gene primers provided the basis for estimating nucleated cell counts. The data were produced by immunoSEQ multiplex PCR, yet TCRdb's version contains in-frame clones alone and is incomplete. V, J and clone size were drawn from that table, and D and trimming were deduced from the DNA. The sample yields over 200,000 clones, 65% to 85% seen once. This receptor was obtained from an elderly man with acute or convalescent COVID-19. Material: peripheral blood.

The chain's CDR3 is CASSEPGLADPYEQYF. The DNA of the CDR3 is TGTGCCAGCAGTGAACCAGGGCTAGCGGACCCCTACGAGCAGTACTTC. The gene calls are TRBV6-1 and TRBJ2-7, with 7 bases matching TRBD2. V lost 2 bases and J lost 2; bases outside the gene matches: 9. This CDR3 comprises 16 residues. Looked up from germline, CDR1 is MNHNS and CDR2 is SASEGT.